The T cell receptor (beta chain) under discussion was sequenced for a study of blood T cell repertoires in COVID-19. The protocol was immunoSEQ multiplex PCR, while the TCRdb copy is restricted to in-frame clones and leaves out a portion. The data show tens of thousands of clones, about four fifths seen once. The V and J ends lost 4 bases and 6 bases respectively, with 10 bases between them. CDR3 length equals 13 residues. Germline CDR1 reads SGHNT; CDR2 reads YENEEA. The sequencing sample was made of peripheral blood. The receptor's source is a human donor with acute or convalescent COVID-19. The donor label of this sample is uncertain. The chain recombines TRBV11-3 with TRBJ2-1; D possibly corresponds to TRBD2 (5 bases). In DNA form, the CDR3 reads TGTGCCAGCAGCTCCCGGACTGTCAATGAGCAGTTCTTC. Residues: CASSSRTVNEQFF.